This entry lists 8 T cell receptor beta chains sequenced from one sample in a study of blood T cell repertoires in COVID-19. TCRdb keeps only in-frame clones here, not all; method: immunoSEQ multiplex PCR. The sample contains about 300,000 clones, about nine tenths of which appear only once. Material for sequencing was PBMCs or T cells enriched from blood (not recorded which). All receptors come from a woman in her forties or fifties who had been exposed to COVID-19.

This rearrangement joins TRBV5-1 to TRBJ2-1, with 10 bases that match TRBD2. CDR3 length: 15 amino acids. The V segment lost 4 bases and the J segment 5 bases; nucleotides outside the gene matches: 6. CDR1 is SGHRS and CDR2 is YFSETQ in the germline V gene. The CDR3 loop reads CASSGGLATNNEQFF. CDR3 nucleotides: TGCGCCAGCAGCGGGGGACTAGCGACGAACAATGAGCAGTTCTTC.

V is TRBV19 and J is TRBJ2-6, with 11 nucleotides matching TRBD1. With V trimmed by 8 bases and J by 3 bases, 6 bases remained unmatched. CDR1 is LNHDA, CDR2 SQIVND, per germline (reference sequence). CDR3 length: 16 amino acids. The CDR3 loop is CASRPGQGVGANVLTF. CDR3 sequence (DNA): TGTGCCAGTCGACCGGGACAGGGGGTTGGGGCCAACGTCCTGACTTTC.

The chain is built from TRBV6-5 and TRBJ1-1; the D is unclear. Germline loops: CDR1 MNHEY, CDR2 SVGAGI. The V end lost 6 bases, the J end lost 7 bases, and 18 bases lay between the germline ends. The CDR3 runs to 14 residues. The DNA for the CDR3 is TGTGCCAGCAGCCGGTCAAGGTTGGCGGTTGAAGCTTTCTTT. Translated, it gives CASSRSRLAVEAFF.

Points on this clone: Germline is not matched at one junction end, which may reflect a read error. The chain recombines TRBV28 with TRBJ1-2, with TRBD1 matching over 10 bases. This CDR3 is built from 14 residues. The germline gives CDR1 MDHEN, CDR2 SYDVKM. The CDR3 bases are TGTGCCAGCAGTACGACAGGGGGCCCCTATCGCTACACCTTC. It is translated as CASSTTGGPYRYTF.

This chain links TRBV4-2 with TRBJ2-2; D is unresolved. V lost 3 bases and J 2 bases, leaving 4 bases between the germline ends. Germline values: CDR1 LGHNA, CDR2 YNFKEQ. The CDR3 spans 13 residues. CDR3: CASSQLNTGELFF. CDR3 coding DNA: TGTGCCAGCAGCCAGCTAAACACCGGGGAGCTGTTTTTT.

In its sample, this clone was seen a few times. The chain carries TRBV12-3 or TRBV12-4 and TRBJ1-2; no clear D gene. The CDR3 length is 13 residues. V dropped 5 bases and J dropped 8 bases, with 15 bases sitting between them. CDR3 coding DNA: TGTGCCAGCAGTCTCGGGAACAAGTCCGGCTACACCTTC. It codes for CASSLGNKSGYTF.

J is TRBJ1-1 and V is TRBV20-1; maybe TRBD1 (5 bases). Trimming pared 4 bases from V and 8 bases from J, leaving 11 bases between. There are 11 residues in the CDR3. CDR1 is DFQATT, CDR2 SNEGSKA, per germline (reference sequence). CDR3 bases: TGCAGTGCTATGGGGGGATCGGAAGCTTTCTTT. Translated: CSAMGGSEAFF.

V and J are TRBV23-1 and TRBJ2-7; D remains unclear. TRBV23-1 is noted as an ORF with a role that remains uncertain. The V end lost 0 bases, the J end lost 2 bases, and 11 bases lay between the germline ends. The CDR3 extends over 15 amino acids. The CDR3 DNA sequence: TGCGCCAGCAGTCAATCTAACAGATACACCTACGAGCAGTACTTC. Amino acid sequence: CASSQSNRYTYEQYF.